The entry below gives a single T cell receptor beta chain sequence along with its context. Antigen specificity is unknown. CDR3 length: 17 amino acids. The ends lost 4 bases at V and 1 base at J; junction bases unmatched: 8. From germline, CDR1 is SGHRS and CDR2 YFSETQ. Amplification used 60 Vbeta primers and 13 Jbeta primers. The table came from immunoSEQ multiplex PCR; TCRdb's copy has only in-frame clones and leaves some out. The sample comprises 95,000 to 100,000 clones, under 85% of which are singletons, and over 3.5% rests with the top ten. The entry originates in a study of cytomegalovirus exposure and HLA in healthy donors. Study results and limitations: In an earlier analysis, in roughly 600 donors, most V segments appeared productive either ~90% or ~30% of the time. Rarity characterized most TCR sequences, yet some public TCRs appeared in many donors. A later analysis found common viral pathogens apparently linked to several of the most significant clusters. Cytomegalovirus association was assigned to over 150 TCR beta chains.

The sequence was collected from a man aged 40-50 years in good health and CMV-seronegative. The sequencing sample was made of PBMCs. The chain is built from TRBV5-1 and TRBJ2-5; 12 bases fit TRBD2. The CDR3 reads CASSRPTSGRLQETQYF. The CDR3 DNA is TGCGCCAGCAGCAGGCCGACTAGCGGGAGACTCCAAGAGACCCAGTACTTC.